These 32 T cell receptor beta chains originate from one sample sequenced in a study of blood T cell repertoires in COVID-19. The data were produced by immunoSEQ multiplex PCR, yet TCRdb's version contains in-frame clones alone and is incomplete. This table has 250,000 to 350,000 clones, around 88% appearing once. Sequencing input: peripheral blood. These receptor sequences come from a woman in her forties or fifties with acute or convalescent COVID-19.

The chain combines TRBV14 with TRBJ2-1; 10 bases align to TRBD2. Trimming removed 3 bases from V and 7 bases from J; junction bases left unmatched: 6. Per the germline V gene, CDR1 is SGHDN and CDR2 is FVKESK. CDR3 length: 15 amino acids. CDR3 region: CASSHQRGGANEQFF. CDR3 DNA sequence: TGTGCCAGCAGCCATCAGCGGGGGGGCGCGAATGAGCAGTTCTTC.

This rearrangement joins TRBV5-1 to TRBJ2-3, with 12 bases fitting TRBD2. Trimming cost V 5 bases and J 0 bases; bases outside gene matches: 7. Germline assignment: CDR1 SGHRS and CDR2 YFSETQ. The CDR3 runs 17 residues. DNA for the CDR3: TGCGCCAGCAGGGGGCTAGCGGGGGGGCCGAGCACAGATACGCAGTATTTT. Protein sequence: CASRGLAGGPSTDTQYF.

This clone was detected ten times or more. The V gene is TRBV3-1 (or the pseudogene TRBV3-2), the J gene TRBJ1-1; D may be TRBD1 (6 bases). There are 13 residues in the CDR3. Looked up from germline, CDR1 is LGHDT and CDR2 is YNNKEL (reference sequence). The germline V and J ends were trimmed by 4 bases and 5 bases, with 11 bases remaining between them. In DNA form, the CDR3 reads TGTGCCAGCAGCCTTCAGGGGTGGACTGAAGCTTTCTTT. The encoded protein is CASSLQGWTEAFF.

The rearrangement links TRBV10-1 to TRBJ1-5; 7 bases line up with TRBD1. With 8 bases clipped from V and 7 bases from J, the junction kept 8 bases outside the gene matches. The germline gives CDR1 WNHNN, CDR2 SYGVQD (reference sequence). This CDR3 spans 13 amino acids. CDR3 bases: TGCGCCAGCTCAGCCCAGGGGGAACAGCCCCAGCATTTT. Protein: CASSAQGEQPQHF.

The chain is built from TRBV10-3 and TRBJ1-1; 10 positions match TRBD1. The CDR3 covers 18 residues. With 3 bases clipped from V and 0 bases from J, the junction kept 10 bases outside the gene matches. Germline-derived CDR1 and CDR2 are ENHRY and SYGVKD. Here the CDR3 reads CAISEDRGLGPLNTEAFF. The CDR3 nucleotides read TGTGCCATCAGTGAAGACAGGGGGCTTGGACCATTGAACACTGAAGCTTTCTTT.

V is TRBV5-1 and J is TRBJ2-3, with TRBD1 matching over 9 bases. The germline V gene has CDR1 SGHRS and CDR2 YFSETQ. This CDR3 is built from 15 residues. V trimming: 1 base; J trimming: 4 bases; junction bases outside the gene matches: 4. The chain's CDR3 is CASSLTGTGSDTQYF. The CDR3 DNA reads as TGCGCCAGCAGCTTGACCGGGACAGGGTCAGATACGCAGTATTTT.

The V and J genes are TRBV3-1 (or the pseudogene TRBV3-2) and TRBJ1-1, with TRBD1 matching over 9 bases. Germline CDR1 reads LGHDT; CDR2 reads YNNKEL (reference sequence). The CDR3 is 15 amino acids. After removal of 4 bases from V and 5 bases from J, the junction contained 8 bases not matched to a gene. This CDR3 is CASSPAVGTGTEAFF. The CDR3 region has the DNA TGTGCCAGCAGCCCAGCCGTCGGGACAGGGACTGAAGCTTTCTTT.

The chain recombines TRBV29-1 with TRBJ2-7; the D gene is possibly TRBD1 (5 bases). The CDR3 contains 13 residues. The V gene's germline CDR1 is SQVTM and CDR2 ANQGSEA. Trimming pared 3 bases from V and 6 bases from J, leaving 15 bases between. As DNA, the CDR3 is TGCAGCGTTGATGTGAAGGGGTCGGGCGAGCAGTACTTC. Its translation: CSVDVKGSGEQYF.

The chain uses TRBV6-2 or TRBV6-3 and TRBJ2-1, with 7 positions matching TRBD1. The CDR3 runs to 11 residues. Germline lookup yields CDR1 MNHEY and CDR2 SVGEGT. V shed 4 bases, J shed 12 bases, and the junction held 3 bases outside the gene matches. In DNA, the CDR3 is TGTGCCAGCAGTTCACAGGGGACGCAGTTCTTC. It encodes CASSSQGTQFF.

A remark on this clone: Other DNA sequences in the same sample also yield this CDR3. The chain is built from TRBV11-2 and TRBJ2-1; unclear D gene. The V end was cut by 1 base, the J end by 5 bases, with 6 bases between. Germline values: CDR1 SGHAT, CDR2 FQNNGV. The CDR3 is 13 residues long. CDR3 DNA: TGTGCCAGCAGCTTAGGGCAGAACAATGAGCAGTTCTTC. Translation: CASSLGQNNEQFF.

The rearrangement uses TRBV19 and TRBJ1-2; D perhaps matches TRBD1 (5 bases). V lost 9 bases and J 8 bases, leaving 22 bases between the germline ends. The length of the CDR3 is 14 residues. CDR1 and CDR2 from the germline V gene are LNHDA and SQIVND (reference sequence). The CDR3 here is CASLPPGGRDGYTF. CDR3 bases: TGTGCCAGCCTCCCCCCCGGGGGTCGGGACGGCTACACCTTC.

This chain links TRBV6-1 with TRBJ2-6; D not resolved. The CDR3 is made up of 15 amino acids. CDR1 MNHNS and CDR2 SASEGT come from the germline V gene. V was shortened by 2 bases and J by 2 bases, with 7 bases between the two germline ends. The CDR3 DNA reads TGTGCCAGCAGTGAATTCCAGGCTGGGGCCAACGTCCTGACTTTC. This codes for CASSEFQAGANVLTF.

This chain uses TRBV19 with TRBJ1-2, with 8 bases identical to TRBD1. J gave up 4 bases and V 3 bases, and 1 base lay outside the gene matches. The germline V gene encodes CDR1 LNHDA and CDR2 SQIVND (reference sequence). This CDR3 spans 13 amino acids. The CDR3 DNA sequence: TGTGCCAGTAGTATGACAGGGGCCTATGGCTACACCTTC. It is translated as CASSMTGAYGYTF.

J is TRBJ2-2 and V is TRBV5-1; 7 bases are shared with TRBD1. There are 16 residues in the CDR3. Unmatched junction bases numbered 8, after V lost 5 bases and J lost 1 base. CDR1 and CDR2 from the germline V gene are SGHRS and YFSETQ. CDR3 in amino acids: CASRTRRQGNTGELFF. In DNA, the CDR3 is TGCGCCAGCAGAACTCGCAGACAGGGGAACACCGGGGAGCTGTTTTTT.

The rearrangement links TRBV6-5 to TRBJ1-2, with D unclear. Trimming stripped 0 bases from V and 6 bases from J, with 11 bases between. From germline, CDR1 is MNHEY and CDR2 SVGAGI. The CDR3 spans 14 residues. This CDR3 reads CASSYSDWPNGYTF. DNA for the CDR3: TGTGCCAGCAGTTACTCGGACTGGCCTAATGGCTACACCTTC.

V gene TRBV24-1 combines with J gene TRBJ1-2; no clear D. The CDR3 extends over 15 amino acids. V lost 2 bases and J 6 bases, leaving 15 bases between the germline ends. Per the germline V gene, CDR1 is KGHDR and CDR2 is SFDVKD. The CDR3 DNA is TGTGCCACCAGTGATTCCAGCGGGGATTGGGATGGCTACACCTTC. This gives the protein CATSDSSGDWDGYTF.

The chain is built from TRBV5-4 and TRBJ1-2, with D possibly TRBD1 on 5 matching bases. Germline-derived CDR1 and CDR2 are SGHNT and YYREEE (reference sequence). The CDR3 is 14 amino acids. Trimming shortened V by 0 bases and J by 6 bases, and 12 bases separated the two germline ends. The CDR3 sequence: CASSLEQAGDGYTF. DNA for the CDR3: TGTGCCAGCAGCTTGGAGCAGGCGGGGGATGGCTACACCTTC.

V is TRBV3-1 (or the pseudogene TRBV3-2) and J is TRBJ1-6, with unresolved D. The germline gives CDR1 LGHDT, CDR2 YNNKEL (reference sequence). Trimming cost V 5 bases and J 10 bases, with 12 bases left between them. The CDR3 runs to 13 residues. Written as DNA, the CDR3 is TGTGCCAGCAGCGCCCAGCGCGGGTCACCCCTCCACTTT. The encoded protein is CASSAQRGSPLHF.

The chain combines TRBV7-9 with TRBJ1-2; 7 nucleotides match TRBD1. The CDR3 extends over 16 amino acids. CDR1 and CDR2 (germline): SEHNR, FQNEAQ (reference sequence). With V trimmed by 5 bases and J by 1 base, 10 bases remained unmatched. The CDR3 spells CASSPFTGTVNYGYTF. In nucleotides, the CDR3 is TGTGCCAGCAGCCCCTTCACCGGGACAGTTAACTATGGCTACACCTTC. Filled out from reference TRBV7-9 and TRBJ1-2, the complete variable domain reads DTGVSQNPRHKITKRGQNVTFRCDPISEHNRLYWYRQTLGQGPEFLTYFQNEAQLEKSRLLSDRFSAERPKGSFSTLEIQRTEQGDSAMYLCASSPFTGTVNYGYTFGSGTRLTVV.

This clone was seen repeatedly, ten times or more. The chain uses TRBV7-9 and TRBJ2-3; perhaps TRBD2 as D (5 bases). The V and J ends lost 4 bases and 7 bases respectively, with 24 bases between them. The CDR3 contains 17 residues. The germline V gene has CDR1 SEHNR and CDR2 FQNEAQ (reference sequence). In DNA, the CDR3 is TGTGCCAGCAGCTGGGGAGATTTCAAAGTAGTATCAAATACGCAGTATTTT. Its translation is CASSWGDFKVVSNTQYF. Filled out from reference TRBV7-9 and TRBJ2-3, the complete variable domain reads DTGVSQNPRHKITKRGQNVTFRCDPISEHNRLYWYRQTLGQGPEFLTYFQNEAQLEKSRLLSDRFSAERPKGSFSTLEIQRTEQGDSAMYLCASSWGDFKVVSNTQYFGPGTRLTVL.

This chain links TRBV6-5 with TRBJ2-3, with unresolved D. The CDR3 totals 14 residues. The V end lost 0 bases, the J end lost 0 bases, and 4 bases lay between the germline ends. Germline lookup yields CDR1 MNHEY and CDR2 SVGAGI. In DNA, the CDR3 is TGTGCCAGCAGTTACTCCCCTAGCACAGATACGCAGTATTTT. It is translated as CASSYSPSTDTQYF.

The rearrangement joins TRBV6-4 to TRBJ2-3, with 8 bases identical to TRBD1. This CDR3 contains 16 residues. J lost 4 bases, V lost 4 bases, and 10 bases had no gene match. In germline, CDR1 is MRHNA, CDR2 SNTAGT. CDR3 amino acids: CASSAWAGQGPDTQYF. The CDR3 bases are TGTGCCAGCAGTGCCTGGGCTGGACAGGGCCCAGATACGCAGTATTTT.

The chain joins TRBV5-6 to TRBJ2-7, with D unresolved. Trimming took 1 base from V and 6 from J, leaving 11 bases between them. From germline, CDR1 is SGHDT and CDR2 YYEEEE. The CDR3 covers 13 residues. CDR3: CASSLRLDGEQYF. CDR3 bases: TGTGCCAGCAGCTTGCGGCTAGACGGCGAGCAGTACTTC.

This chain joins TRBV7-2 and TRBJ1-5; the D gene is possibly TRBD1 (6 bases). CDR3 size: 14 residues. Germline V gene sequence: CDR1 SGHTA, CDR2 FQGNSA. With 4 bases removed from V and 6 bases from J, the gap between germline ends came to 13 bases. The CDR3 region is CASSYWTDFQPQHF. In nucleotides, the CDR3 is TGTGCCAGCAGCTATTGGACAGATTTTCAGCCCCAGCATTTT. The full variable domain, rest sourced from reference TRBV7-2 and TRBJ1-5, is GAGVSQSPSNKVTEKGKDVELRCDPISGHTALYWYRQSLGQGLEFLIYFQGNSAPDKSGLPSDRFSAERTGGSVSTLTIQRTQQEDSAVYLCASSYWTDFQPQHFGDGTRLSIL.

This chain links TRBV7-9 with TRBJ1-6, with 7 bases fitting TRBD1. Germline-derived CDR1 and CDR2 are SEHNR and FQNEAQ (reference sequence). CDR3 length equals 12 residues. V shed 6 bases, J shed 16 bases, and the junction held 9 bases outside the gene matches. CDR3: CASSRDSGTLHF. In nucleotides, the CDR3 is TGTGCCAGCAGTCGGGACAGTGGGACTCTCCACTTT.

The V call is TRBV7-9, the J call TRBJ1-4; 11 bases align to TRBD1. The CDR3 is 15 residues long. The J segment lost 7 bases and the V segment lost 5 bases, leaving 6 bases of the junction unmatched. Germline lookup yields CDR1 SEHNR and CDR2 FQNEAQ (reference sequence). CDR3 loop: CASSLRTGGLEKLFF. For the CDR3, the DNA is TGTGCCAGCAGCCTTAGGACAGGGGGCCTTGAAAAACTGTTTTTT.

The CDR3 DNA follows: TGTGCCAGCAGTTTGAGCGGGAGGGCCTCAAATGAGCAGTTCTTC. It codes for CASSLSGRASNEQFF. The chain links TRBV27 to TRBJ2-1, with 10 bases matching TRBD2. V gave up 3 bases and J gave up 7 bases; unmatched junction bases: 6. There are 15 residues in the CDR3. In germline, CDR1 is MNHEY, CDR2 SMNVEV (reference sequence).

The chain recombines TRBV24-1 with TRBJ2-3; 7 nucleotides line up with TRBD1. The CDR3 has 16 residues. Germline V CDR1 and CDR2: KGHDR, SFDVKD. The V and J ends lost 4 bases and 3 bases, in that order; junction bases with no gene match: 9. The CDR3 DNA is TGTGCCACCAGTGAACCGACAGGGTCAGGAACAGATACGCAGTATTTT. It specifies CATSEPTGSGTDTQYF.

A remark on this clone: Other nucleotide sequences in the sample specify the same CDR3. The chain employs TRBV6-5 and TRBJ1-1, with 8 bases aligning to TRBD1. CDR1 and CDR2 (germline): MNHEY, SVGAGI. The CDR3 is 15 amino acids. The V gene end was trimmed by 4 bases and the J gene end by 5 bases; junction bases not matched to a gene: 9. CDR3 in amino acids: CASSSSRGRGTEAFF. The CDR3 bases are TGTGCCAGCAGTTCGAGCAGGGGGCGAGGGACTGAAGCTTTCTTT.

The gene calls are TRBV28 and TRBJ2-4, with 8 bases fitting TRBD1. Trimming at V came to 3 bases and at J to 9 bases, leaving 10 bases not matched to a gene. The germline V gene encodes CDR1 MDHEN and CDR2 SYDVKM. This CDR3 is 15 amino acids long. The DNA for the CDR3 is TGTGCCAGCAGTTTGACGCAGGGGGCGGTCCTCATTCAGTACTTC. It codes for CASSLTQGAVLIQYF.

This chain uses TRBV7-3 with TRBJ2-2; 14 positions match TRBD2. The junction had 6 bases not matched to a gene; V was cut back by 5 bases and J by 1 base. Germline V lookup: CDR1 SGHTA, CDR2 FQGTGA. This CDR3 region has 18 residues. The CDR3 region is CASSLYGLAGGNTGELFF. The CDR3 DNA follows: TGTGCCAGCAGCCTATACGGACTAGCGGGAGGGAACACCGGGGAGCTGTTTTTT.

This rearrangement joins TRBV5-1 to TRBJ2-3; no definite D call. CDR3 length equals 14 residues. Germline CDR1 SGHRS, CDR2 YFSETQ. V lost 0 bases, J lost 2 bases, and 7 bases lay in between. CDR3 protein: CASSLGLDTDTQYF. The CDR3 region has the DNA TGCGCCAGCAGCTTGGGACTCGACACAGATACGCAGTATTTT. Full variable domain (remainder filled in from reference TRBV5-1 and TRBJ2-3): KAGVTQTPRYLIKTRGQQVTLSCSPISGHRSVSWYQQTPGQGLQFLFEYFSETQRNKGNFPGRFSGRQFSNSRSEMNVSTLELGDSALYLCASSLGLDTDTQYFGPGTRLTVL.